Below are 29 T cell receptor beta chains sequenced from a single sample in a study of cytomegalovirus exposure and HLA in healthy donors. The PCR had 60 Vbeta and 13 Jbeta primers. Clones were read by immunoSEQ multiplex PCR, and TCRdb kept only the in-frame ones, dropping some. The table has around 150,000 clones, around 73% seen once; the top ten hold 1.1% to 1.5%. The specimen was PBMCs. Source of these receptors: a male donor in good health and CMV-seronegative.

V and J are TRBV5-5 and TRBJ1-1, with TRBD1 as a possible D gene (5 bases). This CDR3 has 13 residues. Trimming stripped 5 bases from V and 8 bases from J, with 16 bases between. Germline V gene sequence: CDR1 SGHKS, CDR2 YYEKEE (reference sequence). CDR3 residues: CASRRGEQVEAFF. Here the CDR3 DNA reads TGTGCCAGCAGGCGCGGGGAACAGGTGGAAGCTTTCTTT.

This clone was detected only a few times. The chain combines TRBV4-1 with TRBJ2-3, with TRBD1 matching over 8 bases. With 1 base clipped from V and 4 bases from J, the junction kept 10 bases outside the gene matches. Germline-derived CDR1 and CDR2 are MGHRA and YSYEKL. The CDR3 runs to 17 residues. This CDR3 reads CASSQGPAGGGPDTQYF. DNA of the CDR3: TGCGCCAGCAGCCAAGGCCCGGCAGGGGGCGGCCCAGATACGCAGTATTTT.

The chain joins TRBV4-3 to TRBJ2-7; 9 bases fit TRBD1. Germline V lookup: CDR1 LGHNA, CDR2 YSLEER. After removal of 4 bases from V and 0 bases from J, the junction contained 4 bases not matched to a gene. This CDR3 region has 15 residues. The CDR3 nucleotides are TGCGCCAGCAGCCGAGGGACAGGGCCCTCCTACGAGCAGTACTTC. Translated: CASSRGTGPSYEQYF.

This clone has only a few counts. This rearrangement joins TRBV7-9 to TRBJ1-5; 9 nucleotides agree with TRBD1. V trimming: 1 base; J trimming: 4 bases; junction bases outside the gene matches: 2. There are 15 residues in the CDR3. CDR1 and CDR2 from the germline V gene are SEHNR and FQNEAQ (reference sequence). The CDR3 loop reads CASSLDRGQNQPQHF. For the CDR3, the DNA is TGTGCCAGCAGCTTAGACAGGGGGCAGAATCAGCCCCAGCATTTT.

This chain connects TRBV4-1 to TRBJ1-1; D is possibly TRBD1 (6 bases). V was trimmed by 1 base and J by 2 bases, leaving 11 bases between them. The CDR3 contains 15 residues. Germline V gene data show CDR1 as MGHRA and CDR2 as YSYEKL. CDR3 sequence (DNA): TGCGCCAGCAGCCAAGCGCAGGGGATAAACACTGAAGCTTTCTTT. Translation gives CASSQAQGINTEAFF.

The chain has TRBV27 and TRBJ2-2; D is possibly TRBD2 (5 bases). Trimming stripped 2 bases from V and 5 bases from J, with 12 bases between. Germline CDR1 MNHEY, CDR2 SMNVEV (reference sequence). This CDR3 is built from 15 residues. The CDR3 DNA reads TGTGCCAGCAGTTTAAGAGGGCGCTTGACCGGGGAGCTGTTTTTT. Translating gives CASSLRGRLTGELFF.

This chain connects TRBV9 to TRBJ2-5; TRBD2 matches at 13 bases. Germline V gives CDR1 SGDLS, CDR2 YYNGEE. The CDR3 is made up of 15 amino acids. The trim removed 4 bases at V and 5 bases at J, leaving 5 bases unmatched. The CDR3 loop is CASSTTSGGAETQYF. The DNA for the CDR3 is TGTGCCAGCAGCACTACTAGCGGGGGGGCGGAGACCCAGTACTTC. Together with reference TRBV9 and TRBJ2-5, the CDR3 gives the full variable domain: DSGVTQTPKHLITATGQRVTLRCSPRSGDLSVYWYQQSLDQGLQFLIQYYNGEERAKGNILERFSAQQFPDLHSELNLSSLELGDSALYFCASSTTSGGAETQYFGPGTRLLVL.

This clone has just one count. The CDR3 region is CASSFRYEQYF. For the CDR3, the DNA is TGCGCCAGCAGCTTCCGGTACGAGCAGTACTTC. V usage is TRBV5-1 and J usage is TRBJ2-7; D not resolved. The ends were cut back, 2 bases at V and 4 bases at J, with 4 bases in the middle. Germline CDR1 reads SGHRS; CDR2 reads YFSETQ. The CDR3 consists of 11 residues.

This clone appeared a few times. The DNA for the CDR3 is TGCGCCAGCAGCCAGGTACTCCGGACAGGGAACACTGAAGCTTTCTTT. Translation gives CASSQVLRTGNTEAFF. This chain joins TRBV5-1 and TRBJ1-1; 7 bases match TRBD1. Germline trimming cut 4 bases from V and 1 base from J; bases unmatched to any gene: 10. The V gene's germline CDR1 is SGHRS and CDR2 YFSETQ. The CDR3 consists of 16 residues.

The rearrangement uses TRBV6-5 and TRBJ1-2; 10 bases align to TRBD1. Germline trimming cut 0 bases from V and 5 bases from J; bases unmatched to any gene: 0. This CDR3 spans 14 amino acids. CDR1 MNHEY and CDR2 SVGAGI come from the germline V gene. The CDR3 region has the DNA TGTGCCAGCAGTTACTCGGGACAGGGGTATGGCTACACCTTC. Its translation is CASSYSGQGYGYTF.

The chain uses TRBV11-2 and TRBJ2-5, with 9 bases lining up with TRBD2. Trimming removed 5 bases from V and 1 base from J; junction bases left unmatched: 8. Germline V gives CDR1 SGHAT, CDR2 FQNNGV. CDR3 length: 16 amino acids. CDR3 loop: CASSLSSGAIQETQYF. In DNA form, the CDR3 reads TGTGCCAGCAGCCTCTCTAGCGGGGCAATCCAAGAGACCCAGTACTTC.

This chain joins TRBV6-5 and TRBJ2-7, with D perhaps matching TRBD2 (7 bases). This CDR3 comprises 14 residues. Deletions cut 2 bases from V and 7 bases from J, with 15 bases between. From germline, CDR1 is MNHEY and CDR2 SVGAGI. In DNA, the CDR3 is TGTGCCAGCAGTTACGAGGGGGGGCCACGGGAGCAGTACTTC. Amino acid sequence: CASSYEGGPREQYF.

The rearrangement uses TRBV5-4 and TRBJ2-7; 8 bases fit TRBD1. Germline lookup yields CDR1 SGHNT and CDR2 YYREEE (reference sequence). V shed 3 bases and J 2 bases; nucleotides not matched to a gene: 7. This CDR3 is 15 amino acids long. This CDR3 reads CASSSPGQAPYEQYF. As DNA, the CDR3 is TGTGCCAGCAGCTCGCCGGGACAGGCACCCTACGAGCAGTACTTC.

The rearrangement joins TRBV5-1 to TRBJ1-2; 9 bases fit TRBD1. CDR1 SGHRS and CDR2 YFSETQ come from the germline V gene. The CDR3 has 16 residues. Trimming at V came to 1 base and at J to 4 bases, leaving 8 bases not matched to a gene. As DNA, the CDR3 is TGCGCCAGCAGCTTGTTAGGTGGACAGGGGACCTATGGCTACACCTTC. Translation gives CASSLLGGQGTYGYTF.

The CDR3: CASSYFLASEQFF. The CDR3 DNA reads TGTGCCAGCAGTTACTTTTTAGCAAGTGAGCAGTTCTTC. V usage is TRBV6-6 and J usage is TRBJ2-1; D is undetermined. Trimming stripped 1 base from V and 9 bases from J, with 10 bases between. CDR1 and CDR2 from the germline V gene are MNHNY and SVGAGI (reference sequence). The CDR3 covers 13 residues.

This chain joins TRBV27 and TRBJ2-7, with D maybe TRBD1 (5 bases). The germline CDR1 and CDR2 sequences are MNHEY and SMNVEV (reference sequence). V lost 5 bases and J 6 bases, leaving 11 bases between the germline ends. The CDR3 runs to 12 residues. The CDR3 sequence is CASSHGQSEQYF. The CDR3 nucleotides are TGTGCCAGCAGTCATGGACAAAGCGAGCAGTACTTC.

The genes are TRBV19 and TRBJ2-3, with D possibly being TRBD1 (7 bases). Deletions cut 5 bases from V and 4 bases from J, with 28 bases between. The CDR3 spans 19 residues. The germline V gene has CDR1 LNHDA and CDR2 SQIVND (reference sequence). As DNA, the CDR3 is TGTGCCAGTAGTCCCTGGTCAGGGGGGCCGAAGAATAGACCAGATACGCAGTATTTT. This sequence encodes CASSPWSGGPKNRPDTQYF. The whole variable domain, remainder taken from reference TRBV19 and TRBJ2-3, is DGGITQSPKYLFRKEGQNVTLSCEQNLNHDAMYWYRQDPGQGLRLIYYSQIVNDFQKGDIAEGYSVSREKKESFPLTVTSAQKNPTAFYLCASSPWSGGPKNRPDTQYFGPGTRLTVL.

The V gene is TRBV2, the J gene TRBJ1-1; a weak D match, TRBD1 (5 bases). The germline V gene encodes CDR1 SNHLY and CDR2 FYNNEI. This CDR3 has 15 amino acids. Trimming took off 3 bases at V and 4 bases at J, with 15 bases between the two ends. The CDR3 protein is CASSEELGVSTEAFF. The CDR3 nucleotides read TGTGCCAGCAGTGAGGAGTTAGGGGTGAGCACTGAAGCTTTCTTT.

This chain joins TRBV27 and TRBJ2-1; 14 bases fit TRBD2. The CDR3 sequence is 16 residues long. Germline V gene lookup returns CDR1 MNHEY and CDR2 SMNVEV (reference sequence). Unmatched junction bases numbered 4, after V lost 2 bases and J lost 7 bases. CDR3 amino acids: CASSLGTSGRRNEQFF. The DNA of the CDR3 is TGTGCCAGCAGTTTAGGGACTAGCGGGAGAAGGAATGAGCAGTTCTTC.

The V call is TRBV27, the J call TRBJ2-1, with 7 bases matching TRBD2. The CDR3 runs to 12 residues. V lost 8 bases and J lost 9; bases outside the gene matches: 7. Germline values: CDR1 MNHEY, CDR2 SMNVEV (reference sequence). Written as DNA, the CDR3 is TGTGCCAGCCAGGAGACGGGGGGTGAGCAGTTCTTC. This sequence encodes CASQETGGEQFF.

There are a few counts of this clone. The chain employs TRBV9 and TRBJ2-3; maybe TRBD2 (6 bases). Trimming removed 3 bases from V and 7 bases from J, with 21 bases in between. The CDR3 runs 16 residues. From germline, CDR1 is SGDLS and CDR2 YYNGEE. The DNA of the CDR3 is TGTGCCAGCAGCGCCACCGGGACTGGTTATACATATACGCAGTATTTT. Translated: CASSATGTGYTYTQYF.

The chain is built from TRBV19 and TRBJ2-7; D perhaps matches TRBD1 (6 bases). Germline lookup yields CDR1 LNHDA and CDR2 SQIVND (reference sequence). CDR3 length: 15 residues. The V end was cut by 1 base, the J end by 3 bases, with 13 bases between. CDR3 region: CASSIGGQKNYEQYF. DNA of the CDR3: TGTGCCAGTAGTATAGGAGGACAGAAGAACTACGAGCAGTACTTC.

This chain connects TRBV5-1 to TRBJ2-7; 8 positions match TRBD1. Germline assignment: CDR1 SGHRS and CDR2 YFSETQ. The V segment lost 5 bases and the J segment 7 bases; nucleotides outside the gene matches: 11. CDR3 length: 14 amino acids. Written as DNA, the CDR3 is TGCGCCAGCAGACTGCGGGGACAGGCGCGGGAGCAGTACTTC. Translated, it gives CASRLRGQAREQYF. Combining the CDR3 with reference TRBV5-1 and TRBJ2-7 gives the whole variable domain KAGVTQTPRYLIKTRGQQVTLSCSPISGHRSVSWYQQTPGQGLQFLFEYFSETQRNKGNFPGRFSGRQFSNSRSEMNVSTLELGDSALYLCASRLRGQAREQYFGPGTRLTVT.

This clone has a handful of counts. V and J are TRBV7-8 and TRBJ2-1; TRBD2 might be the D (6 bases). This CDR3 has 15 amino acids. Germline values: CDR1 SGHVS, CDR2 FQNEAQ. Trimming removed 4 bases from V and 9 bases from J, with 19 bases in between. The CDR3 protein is CASSSRGTQDGEQFF. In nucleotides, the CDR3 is TGTGCCAGCAGCTCTCGAGGGACTCAGGACGGTGAGCAGTTCTTC.

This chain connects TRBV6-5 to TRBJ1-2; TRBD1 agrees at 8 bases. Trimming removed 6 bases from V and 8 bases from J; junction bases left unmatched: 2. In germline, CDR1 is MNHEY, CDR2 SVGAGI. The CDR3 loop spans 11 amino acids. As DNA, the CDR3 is TGTGCCAGCAGGGACAGGGACGGCTACACCTTC. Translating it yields CASRDRDGYTF.

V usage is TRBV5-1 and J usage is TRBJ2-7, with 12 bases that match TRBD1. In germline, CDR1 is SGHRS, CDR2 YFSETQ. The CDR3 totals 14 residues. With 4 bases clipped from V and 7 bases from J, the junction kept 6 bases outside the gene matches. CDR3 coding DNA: TGCGCCAGCAGCCCGGGACAGGGGGCGTTAGAGCAGTACTTC. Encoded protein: CASSPGQGALEQYF.

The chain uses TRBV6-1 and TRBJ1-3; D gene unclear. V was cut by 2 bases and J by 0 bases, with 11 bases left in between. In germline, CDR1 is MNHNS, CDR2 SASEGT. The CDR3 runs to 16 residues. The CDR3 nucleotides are TGTGCCAGCAGTGAAAACGGAGCCAACTCTGGAAACACCATATATTTT. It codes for CASSENGANSGNTIYF.

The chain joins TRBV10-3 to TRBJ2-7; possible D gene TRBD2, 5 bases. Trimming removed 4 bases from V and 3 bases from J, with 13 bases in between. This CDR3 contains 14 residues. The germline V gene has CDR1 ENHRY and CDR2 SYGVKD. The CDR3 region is CAISALRADYEQYF. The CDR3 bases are TGTGCCATCAGTGCCTTGAGGGCCGACTACGAGCAGTACTTC.

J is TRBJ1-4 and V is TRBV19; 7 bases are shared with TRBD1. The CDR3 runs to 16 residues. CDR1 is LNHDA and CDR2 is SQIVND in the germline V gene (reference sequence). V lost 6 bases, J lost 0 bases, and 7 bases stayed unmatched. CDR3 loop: CASSWDSHATNEKLFF. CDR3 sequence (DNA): TGTGCCAGTAGCTGGGACAGCCATGCAACTAATGAAAAACTGTTTTTT.